The entry below describes one TCR beta chain. Its antigen is unknown. As processed by the authors: From ImmunoSEQ came sequences covering only the junction and carrying no quality scores, so filtering differed. Data came from immunoSEQ multiplex PCR; TCRdb stores just in-frame clones and leaves some out. That table supplies the V and J calls and clone size; D and trimming were determined from the DNA. Of around 1,100,000 clones in the sample, 60% to 85% are singletons; the top ten hold 0.89%. J gave up 7 bases and V 6 bases, and 8 bases lay outside the gene matches. CDR1 KGHSH and CDR2 LQKENI come from the germline V gene. This CDR3 is 13 amino acids long. This record belongs to a study of shared clonotypes between healthy human individuals. Donors included only healthy HIV-negative adults lacking recent acute infections or vaccinations. Study-wide findings and caveats: Only a few donors were included, so the genetic and exposure-history diversity represented was limited. Rarefaction indicated that sorted-subset sequencing remained incomplete although depth was large.

The sequenced sample was memory CD4+ T cells from PBMCs. The subset is: CD45RA-negative fraction. The V call is TRBV18, the J call TRBJ2-7, with 8 nucleotides matching TRBD2. The clonotype originates from a man younger than 35 in good health. Some clones in this sample may be carry-over from other donors' samples. CDR3 coding DNA: TGTGCCAGCTCCCTTACTAGCGGAGGGGAGCAGTACTTC. It encodes CASSLTSGGEQYF.